The entry below describes one T cell receptor (beta chain). Its antigen is unidentified. The data derive from a study of cytomegalovirus exposure and HLA in healthy donors. Germline CDR1 reads SGHDN; CDR2 reads FVKESK. J gave up 2 bases and V 2 bases, and 0 bases lay outside the gene matches. The CDR3 consists of 14 residues. The PCR had 60 Vbeta and 13 Jbeta primers. The table came from immunoSEQ multiplex PCR; TCRdb's copy has only in-frame clones and leaves some out. The sample totals more than 100,000 clones. Regarding the study as a whole: Differences between HLA loci emerged in a later analysis of TCR association rates, with DRB1 most and HLA-C fewest. Rarity characterized most TCR sequences, yet some public TCRs appeared in many donors. Judged likely to be a sequencing artifact was a cluster of highly shared sequence variants.

The TCR sequence derives from a man aged 18 to 29 in good health and CMV-seronegative. The sequencing sample was made of PBMCs. The chain couples TRBV14 to TRBJ2-7; TRBD2 matches at 10 bases. For the CDR3, the DNA is TGTGCCAGCAGCCAAAGCGGGGGGGCCTACGAGCAGTACTTC. Translating it yields CASSQSGGAYEQYF. Looking up the rest from reference TRBV14 and TRBJ2-7 gives the full variable domain: EAGVTQFPSHSVIEKGQTVTLRCDPISGHDNLYWYRRVMGKEIKFLLHFVKESKQDESGMPNNRFLAERTGGTYSTLKVQPAELEDSGVYFCASSQSGGAYEQYFGPGTRLTVT.